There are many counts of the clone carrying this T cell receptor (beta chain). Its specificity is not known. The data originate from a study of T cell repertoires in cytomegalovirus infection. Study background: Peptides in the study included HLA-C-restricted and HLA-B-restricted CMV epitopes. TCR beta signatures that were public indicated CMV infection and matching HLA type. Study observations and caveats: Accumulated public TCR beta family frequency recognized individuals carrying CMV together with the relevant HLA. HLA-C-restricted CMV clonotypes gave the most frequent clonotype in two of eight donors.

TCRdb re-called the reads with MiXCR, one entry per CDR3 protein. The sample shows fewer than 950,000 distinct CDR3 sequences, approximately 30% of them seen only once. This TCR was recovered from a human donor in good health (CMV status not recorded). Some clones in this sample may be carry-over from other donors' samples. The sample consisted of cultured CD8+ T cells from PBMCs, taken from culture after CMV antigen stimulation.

DNA of the CDR3: TGTGCCAGCAGCCCTCAGGGGCCCGCACCTGAAGCTTTCTTT. Protein: CASSPQGPAPEAFF. V and J are TRBV7-2 and TRBJ1-1; a weak D match, TRBD1 (6 bases). Deletions cut 5 bases from V and 6 bases from J, with 16 bases between. The CDR3 has 14 amino acids. Germline V gene sequence: CDR1 SGHTA, CDR2 FQGNSA.